Each of the 28 T cell receptor beta chains below was sequenced from the same sample in a study of blood T cell repertoires in COVID-19. Produced via immunoSEQ multiplex PCR; TCRdb's table is partial and in-frame only. The top ten hold 1.1% of the sample, which has over 250,000 clones, about nine tenths seen once. The specimen was PBMCs or T cells enriched from blood (not recorded which). These receptors were obtained from a woman aged 30 to 39 who had recovered from COVID-19.

This chain joins TRBV30 and TRBJ2-7; D not certain. The CDR3 loop spans 12 amino acids. Per the germline V gene, CDR1 is GTSNPN and CDR2 is SVGIG (reference sequence). V gave up 5 bases and J gave up 3 bases, with 11 bases separating them. Written as DNA, the CDR3 is TGTGCCTGGGCGCGACTTAACTACGAGCAGTACTTC. Translated, it gives CAWARLNYEQYF.

The chain is built from TRBV7-9 and TRBJ1-4; TRBD1 matches 7 bases. Germline values: CDR1 SEHNR, CDR2 FQNEAQ (reference sequence). This CDR3 is 15 amino acids long. V shed 4 bases and J 3 bases; nucleotides not matched to a gene: 5. CDR3 protein: CASSSQQGPNEKLFF. The CDR3 DNA reads as TGTGCCAGCAGCTCGCAACAGGGGCCTAATGAAAAACTGTTTTTT.

The chain recombines TRBV7-2 with TRBJ2-2; 7 bases are shared with TRBD2. Trimming cost V 2 bases and J 8 bases; bases outside gene matches: 11. CDR3 length equals 16 residues. Germline CDR1 SGHTA, CDR2 FQGNSA. The CDR3 bases are TGTGCCAGCAGCTTATATACGGGAGGCGTCGGGGGGGAGCTGTTTTTT. It yields the protein CASSLYTGGVGGELFF.

The chain carries TRBV3-1 (or the pseudogene TRBV3-2) and TRBJ1-2; D is uncertain. The V and J ends lost 0 bases and 4 bases respectively, with 9 bases between them. This CDR3 has 14 amino acids. Germline V gene data show CDR1 as LGHDT and CDR2 as YNNKEL (reference sequence). CDR3 in amino acids: CASSQDLRGYGYTF. CDR3 sequence (DNA): TGTGCCAGCAGCCAAGATTTACGGGGCTATGGCTACACCTTC.

This chain connects TRBV30 to TRBJ1-5, with D perhaps matching TRBD1 (5 bases). CDR3 size: 14 residues. Germline V gene sequence: CDR1 GTSNPN, CDR2 SVGIG (reference sequence). Trimming shortened V by 3 bases and J by 0 bases, and 9 bases separated the two germline ends. CDR3 bases: TGTGCCTGGAGCCTCGACAGTAGCAATCAGCCCCAGCATTTT. Amino acid sequence: CAWSLDSSNQPQHF.

The chain combines TRBV3-1 (or the pseudogene TRBV3-2) with TRBJ2-5; TRBD1 aligns across 10 bases. V trimming: 4 bases; J trimming: 1 base; junction bases outside the gene matches: 6. CDR3 length: 16 residues. In germline, CDR1 is LGHDT, CDR2 YNNKEL (reference sequence). The CDR3 DNA follows: TGTGCCAGCAGCCGAAGGGACAGGGGCCCCCAAGAGACCCAGTACTTC. This translates into CASSRRDRGPQETQYF.

V gene TRBV5-1 combines with J gene TRBJ1-2; TRBD1 might be the D (6 bases). V shed 4 bases and J shed 6 bases, with 13 bases lying between them. The CDR3 is 13 amino acids. Germline V gene sequence: CDR1 SGHRS, CDR2 YFSETQ. The CDR3 DNA reads as TGCGCCAGCAGCCAACAGGGCGTCGATGGCTACACCTTC. Translated, it gives CASSQQGVDGYTF.

This clone was detected a few times. This chain uses TRBV10-2 with TRBJ2-2; 8 positions match TRBD1. Germline values: CDR1 WSHSY, CDR2 SAAADI. Unmatched junction bases numbered 6, after V lost 6 bases and J lost 3 bases. The CDR3 is 15 amino acids. The chain's CDR3 is CASSPTGADTGELFF. The CDR3 DNA sequence: TGCGCCAGCAGCCCGACAGGGGCGGACACCGGGGAGCTGTTTTTT.

V gene TRBV5-1 combines with J gene TRBJ2-1; the match to TRBD2 covers 10 bases. The germline V gene encodes CDR1 SGHRS and CDR2 YFSETQ. The CDR3 is 15 amino acids. The V gene end was trimmed by 0 bases and the J gene end by 5 bases; junction bases not matched to a gene: 2. The CDR3 loop is CASSLETSGHNEQFF. CDR3 bases: TGCGCCAGCAGCTTGGAGACTAGCGGGCACAATGAGCAGTTCTTC.

This clone was counted between two and nine times. The CDR3 reads CASSWRVDTGELFF. CDR3 nucleotide sequence: TGTGCCAGCTCCTGGAGGGTTGACACCGGGGAGCTGTTTTTT. The chain links TRBV18 to TRBJ2-2; a weak D match, TRBD2 (6 bases). The CDR3 runs 14 residues. Germline CDR1 reads KGHSH; CDR2 reads LQKENI. Between the trimmed V and J ends, which lost 6 bases and 3 bases, there was a span of 11 bases. Supplemented by reference TRBV18 and TRBJ2-2, the full variable domain reads NAGVMQNPRHLVRRRGQEARLRCSPMKGHSHVYWYRQLPEEGLKFMVYLQKENIIDESGMPKERFSAEFPKEGPSILRIQQVVRGDSAAYFCASSWRVDTGELFFGEGSRLTVL.

V and J are TRBV19 and TRBJ2-1; TRBD1 matches at 8 bases. With V trimmed by 0 bases and J by 2 bases, 3 bases remained unmatched. The CDR3 has 16 amino acids. The germline gives CDR1 LNHDA, CDR2 SQIVND (reference sequence). The CDR3 DNA follows: TGTGCCAGTAGTATAGACTCGGACAGGGCCTACAATGAGCAGTTCTTC. It is translated as CASSIDSDRAYNEQFF.

The chain combines TRBV27 with TRBJ2-1; 9 bases match TRBD2. The CDR3 covers 19 residues. Germline values: CDR1 MNHEY, CDR2 SMNVEV (reference sequence). The V segment lost 8 bases and the J segment 0 bases; nucleotides outside the gene matches: 17. CDR3 in amino acids: CASPKTGKISGSSYNEQFF. The CDR3, as DNA: TGTGCCAGCCCGAAGACTGGGAAAATTAGCGGGAGCTCCTACAATGAGCAGTTCTTC.

The rearrangement links TRBV2 to TRBJ1-5, with D tentatively TRBD1 (5 bases). Trimming removed 5 bases from V and 0 bases from J, with 11 bases in between. The CDR3 sequence is 15 residues long. CDR1 is SNHLY and CDR2 is FYNNEI in the germline V gene. This chain's CDR3 is CASSTLGDSNQPQHF. The DNA of the CDR3 is TGTGCCAGCAGTACGTTAGGGGATAGCAATCAGCCCCAGCATTTT.

The rearrangement uses TRBV19 and TRBJ1-5; 10 positions match TRBD1. The CDR3 has 16 amino acids. V shed 6 bases and J 0 bases; nucleotides not matched to a gene: 5. CDR1 is LNHDA, CDR2 SQIVND, per germline (reference sequence). This CDR3 is CASSRQGAYSNQPQHF. In DNA, the CDR3 is TGTGCCAGTAGCAGACAGGGGGCTTATAGCAATCAGCCCCAGCATTTT.

This clone has only a few counts. This sequence joins TRBV20-1 and TRBJ1-1; D is unresolved. This CDR3 has 11 residues. Germline V gene lookup returns CDR1 DFQATT and CDR2 SNEGSKA (reference sequence). CDR3 nucleotide sequence: TGCAGGGTTCGGGGAATCGCTGAAGCTTTCTTT. It translates to CRVRGIAEAFF.

This chain links TRBV7-2 with TRBJ1-1; possible D gene TRBD1, 6 bases. The germline V gene has CDR1 SGHTA and CDR2 FQGNSA. The CDR3 sequence is 16 residues long. Trimming removed 2 bases at V and 0 bases at J, with 13 bases between. CDR3 in DNA: TGTGCCAGCAGCTTATTGCGGGGGGCGATGAACACTGAAGCTTTCTTT. Translating gives CASSLLRGAMNTEAFF.

V is TRBV7-2 and J is TRBJ1-5; TRBD1 matches 7 bases. Germline V CDR1 and CDR2: SGHTA, FQGNSA. The CDR3 is 15 amino acids. With V trimmed by 5 bases and J by 0 bases, 4 bases remained unmatched. The CDR3 loop reads CASSQTGSSNQPQHF. The CDR3 DNA follows: TGTGCCAGCAGCCAGACAGGGAGTAGCAATCAGCCCCAGCATTTT.

The sample holds a few counts of this clone. V gene TRBV2 combines with J gene TRBJ2-2; D is undetermined. The CDR3 runs to 13 residues. Germline-derived CDR1 and CDR2 are SNHLY and FYNNEI. With 6 bases removed from V and 4 bases from J, the gap between germline ends came to 9 bases. The CDR3 reads CASRDTITGELFF. The CDR3 DNA is TGTGCCAGCAGGGATACTATCACCGGGGAGCTGTTTTTT.

CDR3 coding DNA: TGTGCCAGTAGACCACAGGGGGTGGAGAGCAATCAGCCCCAGCATTTT. The encoded protein is CASRPQGVESNQPQHF. The V gene is TRBV19, the J gene TRBJ1-5; 8 nucleotides align to TRBD1. The germline gives CDR1 LNHDA, CDR2 SQIVND (reference sequence). The CDR3 is made up of 16 amino acids. The V gene end was trimmed by 6 bases and the J gene end by 1 base; junction bases not matched to a gene: 8. The complete variable domain, with remaining parts taken from reference TRBV19 and TRBJ1-5, reads DGGITQSPKYLFRKEGQNVTLSCEQNLNHDAMYWYRQDPGQGLRLIYYSQIVNDFQKGDIAEGYSVSREKKESFPLTVTSAQKNPTAFYLCASRPQGVESNQPQHFGDGTRLSIL.

This sequence joins TRBV13 and TRBJ2-7, with 10 nucleotides matching TRBD1. The junction had 12 bases not matched to a gene; V was cut back by 11 bases and J by 2 bases. CDR3 size: 15 residues. The V gene's germline CDR1 is PRHDT and CDR2 FYEKMQ (reference sequence). CDR3 residues: CACSSGTGAPYEQYF. CDR3 in DNA: TGTGCCTGTTCCTCCGGGACAGGGGCCCCCTACGAGCAGTACTTC.

The chain links TRBV3-1 (or the pseudogene TRBV3-2) to TRBJ1-3, with a tentative D call TRBD1 (6 bases). This CDR3 comprises 16 residues. Germline V gene sequence: CDR1 LGHDT, CDR2 YNNKEL (reference sequence). Trimming shortened V by 3 bases and J by 3 bases, and 15 bases separated the two germline ends. CDR3 DNA: TGTGCCAGCAGCCATAAAGGGGGAATTGGTGGAAACACCATATATTTT. This sequence encodes CASSHKGGIGGNTIYF.

This chain links TRBV24-1 with TRBJ2-1; D is uncertain. Trimming removed 4 bases from V and 4 bases from J, with 4 bases in between. This CDR3 has 12 amino acids. The germline V gene encodes CDR1 KGHDR and CDR2 SFDVKD. The CDR3 spells CATSDNYNEQFF. The CDR3 DNA follows: TGTGCCACCAGTGACAATTACAATGAGCAGTTCTTC.

The chain is built from TRBV30 and TRBJ1-5; possible D gene TRBD1, 6 bases. Trimming left V 3 bases short and J 0 bases short, with 12 bases between. Per the germline V gene, CDR1 is GTSNPN and CDR2 is SVGIG (reference sequence). CDR3 size: 15 residues. Here the CDR3 reads CAWSGGQPSNQPQHF. CDR3 DNA: TGTGCCTGGAGCGGAGGACAGCCTAGCAATCAGCCCCAGCATTTT.

Only a few counts were recorded for this clone. J is TRBJ2-3 and V is TRBV6-2 or TRBV6-3, with D possibly TRBD2 on 5 matching bases. Germline-derived CDR1 and CDR2 are MNHEY and SVGEGT. This CDR3 is built from 15 residues. V lost 4 bases, J lost 1 base, and 12 bases lay in between. CDR3: CASSLWELGTDTQYF. The DNA of the CDR3 is TGTGCCAGCAGTTTATGGGAGTTGGGCACAGATACGCAGTATTTT.

The rearrangement links TRBV7-3 to TRBJ2-1; a possible D gene is TRBD2 (6 bases). V dropped 4 bases and J dropped 4 bases, with 26 bases sitting between them. Germline assignment: CDR1 SGHTA and CDR2 FQGTGA. The CDR3 is made up of 19 amino acids. CDR3 amino acids: CASSSVPIAELLPYNEQFF. CDR3 in DNA: TGTGCCAGCAGCTCAGTGCCAATAGCGGAACTACTCCCTTACAATGAGCAGTTCTTC.

The chain couples TRBV25-1 to TRBJ2-6; D may be TRBD1 (5 bases). Deletions cut 4 bases from V and 1 base from J, with 14 bases between. Germline V gene sequence: CDR1 MGHDK, CDR2 SYGVNS. The CDR3 consists of 17 residues. The CDR3 here is CASSGAGLNSGANVLTF. The CDR3, as DNA: TGTGCCAGCAGTGGCGCAGGGTTGAATTCTGGGGCCAACGTCCTGACTTTC.

This chain joins TRBV30 and TRBJ2-5; 7 nucleotides align to TRBD1. Germline V CDR1 and CDR2: GTSNPN, SVGIG (reference sequence). V shed 1 base and J 2 bases; nucleotides not matched to a gene: 1. This CDR3 has 13 amino acids. The chain's CDR3 is CAWSGTGQETQYF. CDR3 nucleotide sequence: TGTGCCTGGAGTGGGACAGGTCAAGAGACCCAGTACTTC.

This rearrangement joins TRBV7-2 to TRBJ2-2; tentatively, D is TRBD2 (5 bases). Germline CDR1 SGHTA, CDR2 FQGNSA. The CDR3 has 16 amino acids. Trimming stripped 2 bases from V and 0 bases from J, with 10 bases between. The CDR3 region has the DNA TGTGCCAGCAGCTTATTCACTAGAACGAACACCGGGGAGCTGTTTTTT. It specifies CASSLFTRTNTGELFF.